The 22 T cell receptor beta chains below all came from one sample that was sequenced in a study of blood T cells in healthy people across ages. Primers used in a second PCR of about 7 to 12 cycles were a sample-barcoded 5' primer and a J-beta primer mix. TCRdb re-derived calls from the 5' RACE reads in MiXCR, one entry per CDR3 protein. The data hold around 1.5 million distinct CDR3 sequences, with roughly 32% observed a single time. The sequencing input was blood. The origin of the receptors is a woman in her 30s in good health.

Note on this clonotype: This may be a read error, as it is one base from a much larger clone. The chain has TRBV6-5 and TRBJ2-5; tentatively, D is TRBD2 (6 bases). Per the germline V gene, CDR1 is MNHEY and CDR2 is SVGAGI. The CDR3 covers 12 residues. V was shortened by 6 bases and J by 11 bases, with 16 bases between the two germline ends. The CDR3 DNA sequence: TGTGCCAGCAGGGGACTCTCATGGGAGCAGTACTTC. As protein: CASRGLSWEQYF.

This clonotype was counted between two and nine times. The chain uses TRBV20-1 and TRBJ2-7; the D gene is possibly TRBD2 (6 bases). V lost 2 bases to trimming and J lost 5 bases, with 19 bases between them. Germline V gene sequence: CDR1 DFQATT, CDR2 SNEGSKA (reference sequence). This CDR3 contains 15 residues. For the CDR3, the DNA is TGCAGTGCTAGATCATTTCTTGAGGGACTCAACGAGCAGTACTTC. Translated, it gives CSARSFLEGLNEQYF.

In this sample, this clonotype turned up a few times. The V gene is TRBV6-1, the J gene TRBJ2-7; TRBD2 aligns across 7 bases. TRBJ2-5 matches the DNA end more closely, so the J call is doubtful. Germline lookup yields CDR1 MNHNS and CDR2 SASEGT. This CDR3 comprises 15 residues. The CDR3 region has the DNA TGTGCCAGCAGTGAAGCCCTCAAGGGAGGGGAGACCCAGTACTTC. Its protein is CASSEALKGGETQYF.

This clonotype was seen only a few times. The chain combines TRBV27 with TRBJ2-7, with a tentative D call TRBD2 (5 bases). The germline CDR1 and CDR2 sequences are MNHEY and SMNVEV (reference sequence). The CDR3 is made up of 15 amino acids. Trimming stripped 0 bases from V and 4 bases from J, with 13 bases between. CDR3 nucleotides: TGTGCCAGCAGTTTATCTGAGGGAATGAGGTACGAGCAGTACTTC. Amino acids: CASSLSEGMRYEQYF.

This clonotype was recorded many times. CDR3 DNA: TGCGCCAGCAGCCAAGATCGGGTCGGGGGGGCTTTCTACGAGACCCAGTACTTC. This encodes CASSQDRVGGAFYETQYF. The chain couples TRBV4-1 to TRBJ2-5, with 8 bases fitting TRBD2. Trimming cost V 0 bases and J 5 bases; bases outside gene matches: 14. The CDR3 spans 18 residues. Germline-derived CDR1 and CDR2 are MGHRA and YSYEKL.

This clonotype has only a few counts. This sequence joins TRBV30 and TRBJ2-6; 7 bases agree with TRBD1. The CDR3 runs to 20 residues. Trimming removed 3 bases from V and 0 bases from J; junction bases left unmatched: 17. CDR1 is GTSNPN, CDR2 SVGIG, per germline (reference sequence). The CDR3 bases are TGTGCCTGGAGCCTATTAGACACGGGACAGATCTTCTCTGGGGCCAACGTCCTGACTTTC. Its protein product is CAWSLLDTGQIFSGANVLTF.

As to this clonotype: Without the conserved terminal phenylalanine or tryptophan, this CDR3 likely stems from a read error. This chain connects TRBV20-1 to TRBJ2-5, with D possibly TRBD1 on 5 matching bases. CDR3 size: 13 residues. Germline CDR1 and CDR2: DFQATT and SNEGSKA (reference sequence). Trimming removed 5 bases at V and 3 bases at J, with 13 bases between. Here the CDR3 DNA reads TGCAGTGCTCCCCCCGACAGAAAAGAGACCCAGTACTAC. It codes for CSAPPDRKETQYY.

This clonotype was counted ten times or more. The chain carries TRBV4-1 and TRBJ2-5, with TRBD2 matching 7 bases. Germline assignment: CDR1 MGHRA and CDR2 YSYEKL. The trim removed 0 bases at V and 5 bases at J, leaving 6 bases unmatched. The CDR3 totals 15 residues. The CDR3 nucleotides read TGCGCCAGCAGCCAAGATGTACTAGCGCAGGAGACCCAGTACTTC. Encoded protein: CASSQDVLAQETQYF.

This clonotype was detected ten times or more. The V gene is TRBV7-3, the J gene TRBJ2-7; 11 positions agree with TRBD2. The CDR3 spans 13 residues. Trimming cost V 5 bases and J 9 bases; bases outside gene matches: 6. The germline CDR1 and CDR2 sequences are SGHTA and FQGTGA. The CDR3 coding sequence is TGTGCCAGCAGCCTCGGACTAGCGGGTATGCAGTACTTC. Its protein is CASSLGLAGMQYF.

In this sample, this clonotype turned up a few times. This chain links TRBV25-1 with TRBJ1-6; D may be TRBD1 (5 bases). The V gene's germline CDR1 is MGHDK and CDR2 SYGVNS. V shed 8 bases and J shed 7 bases, with 12 bases lying between them. This CDR3 spans 13 amino acids. The chain's CDR3 is CASRGEGNSPLHF. CDR3 nucleotides: TGTGCCAGCCGGGGAGAGGGGAATTCACCCCTCCACTTT.

The chain joins TRBV28 to TRBJ2-1, with a weak D call TRBD2 (7 bases). Trimming stripped 10 bases from V and 3 bases from J, with 13 bases between. Germline-derived CDR1 and CDR2 are MDHEN and SYDVKM. This CDR3 has 13 residues. The CDR3 loop reads CATKRGGYNEQFF. Written as DNA, the CDR3 is TGTGCCACTAAGAGGGGGGGCTACAATGAGCAGTTCTTC. Complete variable domain (other parts from reference TRBV28 and TRBJ2-1): DVKVTQSSRYLVKRTGEKVFLECVQDMDHENMFWYRQDPGLGLRLIYFSYDVKMKEKGDIPEGYSVSREKKERFSLILESASTNQTSMYLCATKRGGYNEQFFGPGTRLTVL.

A few counts support this clonotype. The chain employs TRBV5-1 and TRBJ2-6; no clear D. Looked up from germline, CDR1 is SGHRS and CDR2 is YFSETQ. CDR3 length: 17 residues. Between the trimmed V and J ends, which lost 0 bases and 0 bases, there was a span of 10 bases. CDR3 residues: CASSLDPVSSGANVLTF. As DNA, the CDR3 is TGCGCCAGCAGCTTGGATCCAGTAAGCTCTGGGGCCAACGTCCTGACTTTC.

V is TRBV30 and J is TRBJ2-5; D unclear. The CDR3 runs to 12 residues. The germline V gene has CDR1 GTSNPN and CDR2 SVGIG (reference sequence). V was shortened by 0 bases and J by 11 bases, with 13 bases between the two germline ends. CDR3 region: CAWSVLSVQQYF. CDR3 nucleotides: TGTGCCTGGAGTGTACTATCAGTACAGCAGTACTTC. The full variable domain, its missing parts supplied by reference TRBV30 and TRBJ2-5, is SQTIHQWPATLVQPVGSPLSLECTVEGTSNPNLYWYRQAAGRGLQLLFYSVGIGQISSEVPQNLSASRPQDRQFILSSKKLLLSDSGFYLCAWSVLSVQQYFGPGTRLLVL.

The chain carries TRBV18 and TRBJ2-3, with D unclear. V dropped 0 bases and J dropped 4 bases, with 8 bases sitting between them. The CDR3 consists of 14 residues. The germline CDR1 and CDR2 sequences are KGHSH and LQKENI. For the CDR3, the DNA is TGTGCCAGCTCACCACCGGAAAATCCAGATACGCAGTATTTT. It specifies CASSPPENPDTQYF.

This clonotype was recorded a few times. The V gene is TRBV4-1, the J gene TRBJ2-7; TRBD1 aligns across 9 bases. CDR1 and CDR2 from the germline V gene are MGHRA and YSYEKL. The CDR3 is 14 residues long. Trimming removed 3 bases from V and 3 bases from J; junction bases left unmatched: 3. In DNA, the CDR3 is TGCGCCAGCAGCCACGGACAGGGGATCTACGAGCAGTACTTC. Its protein product is CASSHGQGIYEQYF.

The count of this clonotype is one. The chain couples TRBV4-1 to TRBJ2-1, with 12 nucleotides matching TRBD2. The V gene end was trimmed by 1 base and the J gene end by 10 bases; junction bases not matched to a gene: 8. This CDR3 is 16 amino acids long. The germline CDR1 and CDR2 sequences are MGHRA and YSYEKL. The CDR3 here is CASSQGVTSGSSEQFF. CDR3 DNA sequence: TGCGCCAGCAGCCAAGGGGTGACTAGCGGGAGCTCCGAGCAGTTCTTC.

This chain uses TRBV20-1 with TRBJ1-5; a weak D match, TRBD1 (5 bases). Deletions cut 2 bases from V and 7 bases from J, with 15 bases between. The CDR3 consists of 14 residues. The germline gives CDR1 DFQATT, CDR2 SNEGSKA (reference sequence). CDR3 DNA: TGCAGTGCTAGATTGCGGGGGTCATCGCAGCCCCAGCATTTT. Translating it yields CSARLRGSSQPQHF.

There are a few counts of this clonotype. The chain joins TRBV20-1 to TRBJ2-5; TRBD2 agrees at 10 bases. The CDR3 totals 14 residues. The germline V gene encodes CDR1 DFQATT and CDR2 SNEGSKA (reference sequence). J was trimmed by 2 bases and V by 6 bases; bases with no gene match: 6. CDR3 nucleotide sequence: TGCAGTGCCCCCAGAGCGGGAGGGCAAGAGACCCAGTACTTC. Translation gives CSAPRAGGQETQYF.

The DNA for the CDR3 is TGTGCCAGCAGCCAGGGCAGGGGGAGGTCCGAGCAGTACTTC. This encodes CASSQGRGRSEQYF. The chain uses TRBV4-2 and TRBJ2-7, with a possible D match to TRBD1 (7 bases). The CDR3 loop spans 14 amino acids. Germline assignment: CDR1 LGHNA and CDR2 YNFKEQ. V was cut by 3 bases and J by 6 bases, with 15 bases left in between.

Only a few counts were recorded for this clonotype. V and J are TRBV30 and TRBJ2-3; 12 nucleotides align to TRBD2. Germline loops: CDR1 GTSNPN, CDR2 SVGIG (reference sequence). The ends lost 8 bases at V and 5 bases at J; junction bases unmatched: 11. The CDR3 consists of 15 residues. The CDR3: CAGASGGAILDTQYF. The CDR3 nucleotides read TGTGCCGGAGCTAGCGGGGGGGCGATCCTAGATACGCAGTATTTT.

The V gene is TRBV10-3, the J gene TRBJ2-3; 7 positions match TRBD2. J was trimmed by 5 bases and V by 9 bases; bases with no gene match: 8. The CDR3 sequence is 13 residues long. CDR1 and CDR2 from the germline V gene are ENHRY and SYGVKD. CDR3 in amino acids: CAITSASIDTQYF. CDR3 nucleotides: TGTGCCATTACTAGCGCGTCCATAGATACGCAGTATTTT.

CDR3 protein: CASSASQGKSDPGANVLTF. The DNA for the CDR3 is TGTGCCAGCAGTGCCTCACAGGGAAAGAGCGACCCTGGGGCCAACGTCCTGACTTTC. The genes are TRBV27 and TRBJ2-6, with D maybe TRBD1 (6 bases). Trimming took 5 bases from V and 2 from J, leaving 22 bases between them. Germline loops: CDR1 MNHEY, CDR2 SMNVEV (reference sequence). This CDR3 is 19 amino acids long.